One and the same sample provided the 8 T cell receptor beta chains below, sequenced in a study of shared clonotypes between healthy human individuals. The repertoire was sequenced with immunoSEQ multiplex PCR; TCRdb's copy has only in-frame clones and lacks some. The sample lists approximately 700,000 clones; approximately 73% were seen once. Sequences were obtained from memory CD4+ T cells sorted from blood. Subset defined: CD45RA-negative fraction. These receptors were taken from a woman between 25 and 40 years old in good health.

This chain connects TRBV10-3 to TRBJ2-7; possibly TRBD1 for D (6 bases). This CDR3 spans 13 amino acids. The germline V gene has CDR1 ENHRY and CDR2 SYGVKD. Trimming stripped 1 base from V and 7 bases from J, with 11 bases between. For the CDR3, the DNA is TGTGCCATCAGTGAGTTGGGGCAGGGGGAGCAGTACTTC. Amino acid sequence: CAISELGQGEQYF.

With regard to this clone: Other DNA variants within this sample encode the same CDR3. CDR3 in amino acids: CASSIVSQETQYF. The CDR3 DNA follows: TGTGCCAGTAGTATAGTCAGCCAAGAGACCCAGTACTTC. V gene TRBV19 combines with J gene TRBJ2-5, with no clear D. CDR1 is LNHDA and CDR2 is SQIVND in the germline V gene (reference sequence). Trimming took off 1 base at V and 1 base at J, with 4 bases between the two ends. The CDR3 has 13 residues.

J is TRBJ2-7 and V is TRBV30, with D possibly being TRBD1 (5 bases). The CDR3 is 12 amino acids. V was trimmed by 7 bases and J by 0 bases, leaving 10 bases between them. Germline V CDR1 and CDR2: GTSNPN, SVGIG (reference sequence). The CDR3 DNA reads TGTGCCTCGATTAGGGGCTCCTACGAGCAGTACTTC. This encodes CASIRGSYEQYF.

This clone was seen a few times. The V and J genes are TRBV27 and TRBJ2-2; D is undetermined. The CDR3 has 16 residues. Trimming left V 2 bases short and J 2 bases short, with 12 bases between. The V gene's germline CDR1 is MNHEY and CDR2 SMNVEV (reference sequence). The CDR3 sequence is CASSLNPGLNTGELFF. The CDR3 bases are TGTGCCAGCAGTTTAAACCCGGGCCTTAACACCGGGGAGCTGTTTTTT.

The J gene is TRBJ2-1, the V gene TRBV19, with TRBD2 identical over 10 bases. The CDR3 sequence is 14 residues long. Germline-derived CDR1 and CDR2 are LNHDA and SQIVND (reference sequence). V shed 4 bases and J 8 bases; nucleotides not matched to a gene: 5. This chain's CDR3 is CASSRLAGFDEQFF. DNA of the CDR3: TGTGCCAGTAGTAGACTAGCGGGTTTCGATGAGCAGTTCTTC.

As concerns this clone: With a much larger clone just one base away, this may be a read error. The chain carries TRBV7-6 and TRBJ2-1, with 7 positions matching TRBD2. Germline CDR1 reads SGHVS; CDR2 reads FNYEAQ. The CDR3 is 15 residues long. The CDR3: CTSSLLATSYNEQFF. The CDR3 DNA follows: TGTACCAGCAGCTTACTAGCGACCTCCTACAATGAGCAGTTCTTC.

This chain uses TRBV28 with TRBJ1-5, with 12 bases matching TRBD1. CDR3 length equals 15 residues. V was pared by 6 bases and J by 3 bases, with 3 bases of the junction left unmatched. Germline CDR1 MDHEN, CDR2 SYDVKM. The CDR3 loop is CASSGTGGLNQPQHF. DNA of the CDR3: TGTGCCAGCAGCGGGACAGGGGGCCTCAATCAGCCCCAGCATTTT.

The rearrangement joins TRBV11-2 to TRBJ2-3; D call uncertain. The germline gives CDR1 SGHAT, CDR2 FQNNGV. V was clipped by 1 base and J by 4 bases, with 6 bases between them. This CDR3 is built from 13 residues. The CDR3 is CASSLAKADTQYF. The CDR3, as DNA: TGTGCCAGCAGCTTAGCTAAGGCAGATACGCAGTATTTT.